This TCR beta chain was sequenced for a study of T-cell memory formation after mild COVID-19. Study observations and caveats: Contracting CD4+ clones lay largely in CM and EM, with CD8+ ones residing in EMRA. In second-wave clones peaking day 37, SARS-CoV-2 specificity remained unconfirmed.

This clonotype was seen a few times. Its target is unknown. TCRdb itself ran the 5' RACE reads through MiXCR, one entry per CDR3 protein. The sample yields over 150,000 distinct CDR3 sequences, 13% seen once. Sequenced: PBMCs or a T cell subset sorted from them (not recorded which). This receptor was obtained from a man in his late teens or twenties who had mild COVID-19 (a few samples of this study predate the infection). Cell type and time point are not known.

The CDR3 sequence is CASSSPPGNTEAFF. As DNA, the CDR3 is TGTGCCAGCAGCTCGCCCCCGGGGAACACTGAAGCTTTCTTT. The chain couples TRBV7-2 to TRBJ1-1; D uncertain. Trimming pared 4 bases from V and 1 base from J, leaving 10 bases between. The germline CDR1 and CDR2 sequences are SGHTA and FQGNSA. The CDR3 has 14 residues.